This T cell receptor (beta chain) is from a study of shared clonotypes between healthy human individuals. Whole-study results and caveats: Generation probability values for non-shared clonotypes were lower than those for clonotypes shared by all four donors. A handful of donors held approximately 4.6% of naive CD4 clonotypes in common. What naive subsets generally showed was a larger estimated richness than memory subsets showed.

The V end was cut by 5 bases, the J end by 5 bases, with 12 bases between. The CDR3 is 13 amino acids. Germline CDR1 reads MNHEY; CDR2 reads SVGAGI. Assay: immunoSEQ multiplex PCR; the TCRdb copy retains only in-frame clones and omits some. The table has approximately 2.4 million clones, approximately 96% seen once; the top ten hold 0.13%. To note about this clone: Its antigen is undetermined.

This TCR was sampled from a man in his late teens or twenties in good health. Sequences were obtained from naive CD4+ T cells sorted from blood. Subset specified: CD45RA+ positively selected. The chain recombines TRBV6-5 with TRBJ1-2, with a weak D call TRBD1 (6 bases). CDR3 loop: CASSLDRRYGYTF. Here the CDR3 DNA reads TGTGCCAGCAGTCTCGACAGGAGGTATGGCTACACCTTC.